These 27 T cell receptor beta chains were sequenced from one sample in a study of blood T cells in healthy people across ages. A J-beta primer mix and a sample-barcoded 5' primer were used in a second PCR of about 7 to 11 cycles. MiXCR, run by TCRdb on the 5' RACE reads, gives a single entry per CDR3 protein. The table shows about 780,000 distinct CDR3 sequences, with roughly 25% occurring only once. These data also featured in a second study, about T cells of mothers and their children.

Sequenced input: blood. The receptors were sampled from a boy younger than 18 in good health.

The CDR3 coding sequence is TGTGCCAGCAGTGCCTCCCAAAACATTCAGTACTTC. This codes for CASSASQNIQYF. The rearrangement uses TRBV2 and TRBJ2-4; D not resolved. Germline V lookup: CDR1 SNHLY, CDR2 FYNNEI. The CDR3 totals 12 residues. The ends were cut back, 4 bases at V and 5 bases at J, with 6 bases in the middle.

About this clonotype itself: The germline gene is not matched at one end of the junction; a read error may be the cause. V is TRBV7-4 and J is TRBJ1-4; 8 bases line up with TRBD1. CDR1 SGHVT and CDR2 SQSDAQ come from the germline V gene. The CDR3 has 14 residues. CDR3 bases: TGCGCCATCGAATTGGGACAGGAGAATGAAAAACTGTTTTTT. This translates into CAIELGQENEKLFF.

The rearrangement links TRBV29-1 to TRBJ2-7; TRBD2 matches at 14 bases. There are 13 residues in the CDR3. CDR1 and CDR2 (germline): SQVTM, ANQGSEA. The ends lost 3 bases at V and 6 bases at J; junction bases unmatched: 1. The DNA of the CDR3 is TGCAGCGTTGACGGACTAGCGGGGGGCGAGCAGTACTTC. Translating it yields CSVDGLAGGEQYF.

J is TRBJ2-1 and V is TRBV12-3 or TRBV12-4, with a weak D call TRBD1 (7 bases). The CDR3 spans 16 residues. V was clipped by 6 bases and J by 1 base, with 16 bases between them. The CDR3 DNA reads TGTGCCAGCAGCCGCAGGGGGGACTCTTCCTACAATGAGCAGTTCTTC. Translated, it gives CASSRRGDSSYNEQFF.

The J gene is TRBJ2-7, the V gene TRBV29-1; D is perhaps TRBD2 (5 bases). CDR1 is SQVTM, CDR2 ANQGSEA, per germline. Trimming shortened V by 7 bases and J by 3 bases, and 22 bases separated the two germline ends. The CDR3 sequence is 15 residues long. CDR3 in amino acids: CSAGKSGERIYEQYF. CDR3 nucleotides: TGCAGCGCCGGAAAAAGTGGGGAGAGAATCTACGAGCAGTACTTC.

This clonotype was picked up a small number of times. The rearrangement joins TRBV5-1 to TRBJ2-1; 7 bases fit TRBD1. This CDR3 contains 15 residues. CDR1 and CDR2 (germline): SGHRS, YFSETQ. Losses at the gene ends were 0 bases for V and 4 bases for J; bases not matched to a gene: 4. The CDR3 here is CASSLAGQQYNEQFF. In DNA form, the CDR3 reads TGCGCCAGCAGCTTGGCGGGACAGCAGTACAATGAGCAGTTCTTC.

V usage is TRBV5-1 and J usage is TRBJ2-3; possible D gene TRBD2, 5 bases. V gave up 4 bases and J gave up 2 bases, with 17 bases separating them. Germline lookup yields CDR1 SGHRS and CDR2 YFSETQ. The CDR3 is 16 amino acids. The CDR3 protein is CASSGRERDLTDTQYF. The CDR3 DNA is TGCGCCAGCAGCGGCCGGGAAAGGGATCTCACAGATACGCAGTATTTT.

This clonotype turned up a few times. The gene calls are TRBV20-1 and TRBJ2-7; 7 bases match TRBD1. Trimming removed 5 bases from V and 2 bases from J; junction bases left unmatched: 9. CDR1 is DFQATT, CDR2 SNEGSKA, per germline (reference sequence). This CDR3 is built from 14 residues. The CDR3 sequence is CSAASGTEAYEQYF. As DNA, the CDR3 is TGCAGTGCTGCATCGGGGACAGAGGCCTACGAGCAGTACTTC.

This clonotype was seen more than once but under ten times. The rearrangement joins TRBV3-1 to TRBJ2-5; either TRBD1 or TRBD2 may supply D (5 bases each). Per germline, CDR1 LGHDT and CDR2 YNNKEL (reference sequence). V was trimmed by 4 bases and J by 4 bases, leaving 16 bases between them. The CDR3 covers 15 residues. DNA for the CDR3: TGTGCCAGCAGCCGGGGTAGCGCTGGGGCAGAGACCCAGTACTTC. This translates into CASSRGSAGAETQYF.

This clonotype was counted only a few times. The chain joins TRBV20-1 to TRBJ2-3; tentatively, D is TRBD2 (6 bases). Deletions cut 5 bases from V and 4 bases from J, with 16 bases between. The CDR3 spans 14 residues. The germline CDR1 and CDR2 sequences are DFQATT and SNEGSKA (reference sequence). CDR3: CSAPGAGRPDTQYF. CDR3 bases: TGCAGTGCTCCCGGGGCAGGGAGGCCAGATACGCAGTATTTT.

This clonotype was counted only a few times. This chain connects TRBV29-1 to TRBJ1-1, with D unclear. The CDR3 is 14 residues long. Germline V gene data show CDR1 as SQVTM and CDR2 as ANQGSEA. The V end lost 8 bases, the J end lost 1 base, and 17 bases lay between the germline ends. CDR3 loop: CSTTDGDTNTEAFF. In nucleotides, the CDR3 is TGCAGCACTACTGACGGGGATACGAACACTGAAGCTTTCTTT.

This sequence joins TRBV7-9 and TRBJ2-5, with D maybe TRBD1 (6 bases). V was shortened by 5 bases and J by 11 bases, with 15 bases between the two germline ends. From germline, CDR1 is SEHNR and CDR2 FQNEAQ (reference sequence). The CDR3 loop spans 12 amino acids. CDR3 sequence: CASSLTGYKQYF. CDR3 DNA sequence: TGTGCCAGCAGCCTGACAGGATACAAGCAGTACTTC.

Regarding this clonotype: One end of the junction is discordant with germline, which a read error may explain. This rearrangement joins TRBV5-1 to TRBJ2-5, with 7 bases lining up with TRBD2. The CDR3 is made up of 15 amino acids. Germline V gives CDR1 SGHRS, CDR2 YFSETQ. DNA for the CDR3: TGCGCCAGCAGTTCGGGGGGTCCTATGATGGAGACCCTGTACTTC. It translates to CASSSGGPMMETLYF.

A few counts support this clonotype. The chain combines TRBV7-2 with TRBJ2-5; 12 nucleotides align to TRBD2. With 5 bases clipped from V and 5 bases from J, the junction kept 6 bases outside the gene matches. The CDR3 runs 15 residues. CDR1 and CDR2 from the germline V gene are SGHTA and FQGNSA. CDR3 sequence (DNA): TGTGCCAGCAGCGGACTAGCGGGATCCGTCGAGACCCAGTACTTC. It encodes CASSGLAGSVETQYF.

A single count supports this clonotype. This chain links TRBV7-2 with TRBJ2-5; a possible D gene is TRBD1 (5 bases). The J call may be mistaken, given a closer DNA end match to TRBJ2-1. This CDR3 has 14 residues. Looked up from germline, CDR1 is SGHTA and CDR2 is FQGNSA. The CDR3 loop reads CASSLLDQGNEQFF. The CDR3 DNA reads TGTGCCAGCAGCTTGCTCGACCAGGGAAATGAGCAGTTCTTC.

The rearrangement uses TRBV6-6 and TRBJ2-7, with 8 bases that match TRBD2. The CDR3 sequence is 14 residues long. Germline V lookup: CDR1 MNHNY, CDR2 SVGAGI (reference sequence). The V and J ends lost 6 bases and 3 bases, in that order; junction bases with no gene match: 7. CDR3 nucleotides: TGTGCCAGCAGCCCGGCCGGGAGGGTCTACGAGCAGTACTTC. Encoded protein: CASSPAGRVYEQYF.

This chain's CDR3 is CASSPSLSKNIQYF. CDR3 coding DNA: TGCGCCAGCAGCCCTTCGTTGTCCAAAAACATTCAGTACTTC. V usage is TRBV5-1 and J usage is TRBJ2-4; D remains ambiguous. This CDR3 has 14 amino acids. In germline, CDR1 is SGHRS, CDR2 YFSETQ. V gave up 4 bases and J gave up 2 bases, with 10 bases separating them.

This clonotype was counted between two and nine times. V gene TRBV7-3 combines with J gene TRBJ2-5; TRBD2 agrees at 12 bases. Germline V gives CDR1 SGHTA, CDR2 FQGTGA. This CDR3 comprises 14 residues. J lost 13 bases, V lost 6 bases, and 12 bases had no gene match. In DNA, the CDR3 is TGTGCCAGCAGTGAGGGGGGACTAGCGGGCACACGGTACTTC. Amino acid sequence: CASSEGGLAGTRYF.

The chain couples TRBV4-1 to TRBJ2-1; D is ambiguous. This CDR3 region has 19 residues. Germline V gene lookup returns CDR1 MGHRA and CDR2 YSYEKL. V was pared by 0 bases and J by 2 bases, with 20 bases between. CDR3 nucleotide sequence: TGCGCCAGCAGCCAAGATACCCTCAGACGGACGCTTACCTACAATGAGCAGTTCTTC. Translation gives CASSQDTLRRTLTYNEQFF.

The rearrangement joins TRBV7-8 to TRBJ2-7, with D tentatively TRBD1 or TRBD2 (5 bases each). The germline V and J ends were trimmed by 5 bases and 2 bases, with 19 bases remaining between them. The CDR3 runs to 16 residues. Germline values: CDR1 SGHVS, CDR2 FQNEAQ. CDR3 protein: CASSPSPGRRTYEQYF. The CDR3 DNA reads TGTGCCAGCAGCCCCTCGCCGGGACGGAGGACCTACGAGCAGTACTTC.

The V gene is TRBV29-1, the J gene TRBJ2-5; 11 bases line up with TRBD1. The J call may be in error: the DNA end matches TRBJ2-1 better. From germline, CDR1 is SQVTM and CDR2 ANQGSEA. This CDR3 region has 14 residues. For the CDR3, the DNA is TGCAGCGGGCACAGGGACAGGGGGGCGAATGAGCAGTTCTTC. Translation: CSGHRDRGANEQFF.

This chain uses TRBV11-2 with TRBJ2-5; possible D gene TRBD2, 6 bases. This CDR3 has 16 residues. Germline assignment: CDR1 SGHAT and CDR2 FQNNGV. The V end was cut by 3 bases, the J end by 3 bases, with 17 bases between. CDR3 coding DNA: TGTGCCAGCAGCTTTGTAACCGGGGGACGCGAAGAGACCCAGTACTTC. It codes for CASSFVTGGREETQYF.

The CDR3 sequence: CASSLAFDGMNTEAFF. CDR3 DNA: TGCGCCAGCAGCCTGGCCTTTGACGGAATGAACACTGAAGCTTTCTTT. This chain joins TRBV5-1 and TRBJ1-1; D call uncertain. The CDR3 has 16 residues. CDR1 and CDR2 from the germline V gene are SGHRS and YFSETQ. V was trimmed by 4 bases and J by 0 bases, leaving 16 bases between them.

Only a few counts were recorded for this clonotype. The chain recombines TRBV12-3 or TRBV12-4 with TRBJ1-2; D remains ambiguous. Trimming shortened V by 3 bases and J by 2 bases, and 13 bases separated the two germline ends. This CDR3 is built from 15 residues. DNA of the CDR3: TGTGCCAGCAGTTTTTTCGGCGGGATCAACTATGGCTACACCTTC. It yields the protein CASSFFGGINYGYTF.

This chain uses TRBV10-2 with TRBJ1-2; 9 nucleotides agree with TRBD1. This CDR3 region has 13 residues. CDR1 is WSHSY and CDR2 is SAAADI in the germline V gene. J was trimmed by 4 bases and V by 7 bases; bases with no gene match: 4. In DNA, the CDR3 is TGCGCCAGCACCGTGGACAGGGGCTATGGCTACACCTTC. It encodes CASTVDRGYGYTF.

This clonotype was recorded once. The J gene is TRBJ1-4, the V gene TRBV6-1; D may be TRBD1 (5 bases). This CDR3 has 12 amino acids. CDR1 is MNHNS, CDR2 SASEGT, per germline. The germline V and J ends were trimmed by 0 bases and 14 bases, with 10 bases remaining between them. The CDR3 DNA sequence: TGTGCCAGCAGTGAAGCGGGGGTGGGCCTGTTTTTT. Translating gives CASSEAGVGLFF.

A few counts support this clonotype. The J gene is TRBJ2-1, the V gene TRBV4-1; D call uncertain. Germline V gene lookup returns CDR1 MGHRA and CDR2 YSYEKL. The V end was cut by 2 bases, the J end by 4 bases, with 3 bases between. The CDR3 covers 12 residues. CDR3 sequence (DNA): TGCGCCAGCAGCCAACCTTACAATGAGCAGTTCTTC. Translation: CASSQPYNEQFF.